This T cell receptor beta chain emerged from a study of human T cells and chemical hapten exposure. V lost 7 bases, J lost 2 bases, and 12 bases stayed unmatched. CDR1 and CDR2 from the germline V gene are SGHRS and YFSETQ. This CDR3 region has 16 residues. Individual cDNA molecules received unique molecular identifiers in the library. The authors' processing: Approximately 100,000 TCRs per sample was the median, with a range of roughly 23,224 to 690,600. TCRdb reprocessed the 5' RACE reads with MiXCR, giving one entry per CDR3 protein. In this record, the V and J calls reflect TCRdb's handling and not the investigators' own analysis. Among about 140,000 distinct CDR3 sequences, about 4% were seen once, and the ten largest hold about 1.3%. Ten or more counts support this clonotype. The total RNA was obtained from whole blood that was not fractionated.

The chain employs TRBV5-1 and TRBJ2-1, with 7 bases that match TRBD1. This TCR came from a female donor in good health. The CDR3 spells CASGEQGWQAYNEQFF. CDR3 DNA: TGCGCCAGCGGCGAACAGGGGTGGCAGGCCTACAATGAGCAGTTCTTC.